This T cell receptor (beta chain) originates from a study of beta chain features in type 1 diabetes. One heparinised blood draw, averaging roughly 120 mL, came from each donor. Points from the study as a whole: Across all four CD4+ subsets, people with type 1 diabetes showed modestly shorter TCRB CDR3s. Patients with type 1 diabetes carried fewer insertions and had more deletions at their VDJ junctions.

Trimming took off 7 bases at V and 10 bases at J, with 11 bases between the two ends. Germline V gene data show CDR1 as MNHEY and CDR2 as SMNVEV (reference sequence). This CDR3 has 11 amino acids. This clone came up a few times. As yet, its antigen is unknown. The isolated RNA, all of it, was reverse transcribed, so expressed TCRB transcripts were what got sequenced. Repertoires were generated with immunoSEQ multiplex PCR, while TCRdb's copy carries only in-frame clones and drops some. Altogether a few hundred thousand clones are present, about 12% being singletons, with the ten largest covering 0.0095% to 0.013%.

The gene calls are TRBV27 and TRBJ2-1; tentative D call: TRBD2 (6 bases). Sequenced material: naive CD4+ T cells from blood. The receptor was isolated from a young woman with type 1 diabetes. The chain's CDR3 is CASIWGREQFF. The CDR3 DNA sequence: TGTGCCAGCATTTGGGGGAGGGAGCAGTTCTTC.